One sample yielded the 31 T cell receptor beta chains listed below, sequenced in a study of blood T cell repertoires in COVID-19. Assay used: immunoSEQ multiplex PCR; TCRdb lists only in-frame clones, some missing. The repertoire includes about 190,000 clones, around nine tenths of them detected once, and around 7% sits in the top ten. Sequencing used peripheral blood. The source is a man in his forties with acute or convalescent COVID-19.

This chain connects TRBV4-2 to TRBJ2-7; 9 bases map to TRBD1. J was trimmed by 0 bases and V by 5 bases; bases with no gene match: 2. Germline assignment: CDR1 LGHNA and CDR2 YNFKEQ. The CDR3 runs 14 residues. CDR3 protein: CASSGQGSSYEQYF. As DNA, the CDR3 is TGTGCCAGCAGCGGACAGGGGAGCTCCTACGAGCAGTACTTC.

The chain employs TRBV6-5 and TRBJ1-1; D may be TRBD1 (6 bases). The V end lost 7 bases, the J end lost 4 bases, and 19 bases lay between the germline ends. The CDR3 runs to 15 residues. Germline CDR1 and CDR2: MNHEY and SVGAGI. CDR3 sequence reads: CASTLNRVEGTEAFF. The CDR3 DNA follows: TGTGCCAGCACACTCAACAGGGTAGAAGGCACTGAAGCTTTCTTT.

The chain links TRBV19 to TRBJ2-5, with D possibly TRBD1 on 5 matching bases. The CDR3 runs 13 residues. Germline V gene sequence: CDR1 LNHDA, CDR2 SQIVND (reference sequence). With 5 bases removed from V and 1 base from J, the gap between germline ends came to 8 bases. The DNA of the CDR3 is TGTGCCAGTAGTTGGACAAGCCAAGAGACCCAGTACTTC. This translates into CASSWTSQETQYF.

J is TRBJ2-7 and V is TRBV19, with a weak D call TRBD1 (5 bases). The ends were cut back, 3 bases at V and 4 bases at J, with 13 bases in the middle. The CDR3 has 14 amino acids. The germline V gene encodes CDR1 LNHDA and CDR2 SQIVND (reference sequence). The CDR3 reads CASSIVGAGYEQYF. CDR3 coding DNA: TGTGCCAGTAGTATTGTAGGGGCTGGATACGAGCAGTACTTC.

V usage is TRBV5-1 and J usage is TRBJ2-2; 10 nucleotides line up with TRBD1. The ends lost 3 bases at V and 3 bases at J; junction bases unmatched: 2. The CDR3 has 15 residues. The germline gives CDR1 SGHRS, CDR2 YFSETQ. The CDR3, as DNA: TGCGCCAGCAGCTGGACAGGGGGAGACACCGGGGAGCTGTTTTTT. It specifies CASSWTGGDTGELFF.

V usage is TRBV4-2 and J usage is TRBJ1-2; D gene unclear. This CDR3 comprises 16 residues. Trimming took off 5 bases at V and 8 bases at J, with 24 bases between the two ends. The germline CDR1 and CDR2 sequences are LGHNA and YNFKEQ. DNA for the CDR3: TGTGCCAGCAGCGTAGGAACCGGGATCGATATTTGGGGCTACACCTTC. This gives the protein CASSVGTGIDIWGYTF.

J is TRBJ1-1 and V is TRBV19; 7 nucleotides line up with TRBD1. Germline trimming cut 3 bases from V and 8 bases from J; bases unmatched to any gene: 6. The CDR3 has 13 amino acids. In germline, CDR1 is LNHDA, CDR2 SQIVND (reference sequence). CDR3 sequence: CASSIQAGGEAFF. DNA for the CDR3: TGTGCCAGTAGTATTCAGGCAGGGGGAGAAGCTTTCTTT.

The chain joins TRBV25-1 to TRBJ2-4; TRBD1 matches 7 bases. Germline CDR1 reads MGHDK; CDR2 reads SYGVNS. The CDR3 spans 15 residues. Losses at the gene ends were 4 bases for V and 3 bases for J; bases not matched to a gene: 6. The CDR3: CASSAGTVYKNIQYF. Written as DNA, the CDR3 is TGTGCCAGCAGTGCCGGGACAGTGTACAAAAACATTCAGTACTTC.

The gene calls are TRBV10-2 and TRBJ2-3, with a possible D match to TRBD1 (6 bases). The V gene's germline CDR1 is WSHSY and CDR2 SAAADI. There are 15 residues in the CDR3. V lost 6 bases, J lost 6 bases, and 19 bases lay in between. The CDR3 nucleotides are TGCGCCAGCAGCGAGGGTAGGGGGAGTGGGGATACGCAGTATTTT. It encodes CASSEGRGSGDTQYF.

The V call is TRBV7-8, the J call TRBJ2-3; TRBD1 matches at 8 bases. CDR3 length equals 17 residues. The germline gives CDR1 SGHVS, CDR2 FQNEAQ. Trimming cost V 3 bases and J 0 bases; bases outside gene matches: 8. As DNA, the CDR3 is TGTGCCAGCAGCTTGCCCCAGCAGGGGGCTAGCACAGATACGCAGTATTTT. Its protein is CASSLPQQGASTDTQYF.

The V and J genes are TRBV18 and TRBJ2-7; D may be TRBD1 (6 bases). Trimming removed 4 bases from V and 0 bases from J, with 7 bases in between. The CDR3 is made up of 13 amino acids. The germline gives CDR1 KGHSH, CDR2 LQKENI. The DNA for the CDR3 is TGTGCCAGCTCACTACAGGGCTCCTACGAGCAGTACTTC. It yields the protein CASSLQGSYEQYF.

The chain combines TRBV10-3 with TRBJ1-2, with D unresolved. The V end lost 8 bases, the J end lost 2 bases, and 9 bases lay between the germline ends. The V gene's germline CDR1 is ENHRY and CDR2 SYGVKD. This CDR3 spans 12 amino acids. The CDR3 sequence: CAISPGNYGYTF. CDR3 in DNA: TGTGCCATCTCCCCGGGGAACTATGGCTACACCTTC.

The chain joins TRBV5-4 to TRBJ2-3; 8 bases line up with TRBD1. Germline V lookup: CDR1 SGHNT, CDR2 YYREEE (reference sequence). The CDR3 contains 15 residues. V lost 6 bases to trimming and J lost 3 bases; unmatched junction nucleotides: 9. The CDR3: CASTTGTGRTDTQYF. CDR3 sequence (DNA): TGTGCCAGCACCACCGGGACAGGAAGAACAGATACGCAGTATTTT.

The rearrangement uses TRBV25-1 and TRBJ1-4; 7 nucleotides match TRBD1. The V and J ends lost 5 bases and 7 bases, in that order; junction bases with no gene match: 7. Per the germline V gene, CDR1 is MGHDK and CDR2 is SYGVNS. This CDR3 region has 14 residues. The CDR3 spells CASSPGTVGEKLFF. The CDR3 DNA is TGTGCCAGCAGTCCCGGGACAGTTGGTGAAAAACTGTTTTTT.

The chain is built from TRBV4-3 and TRBJ2-3; D unresolved. The germline gives CDR1 LGHNA, CDR2 YSLEER. The CDR3 has 15 residues. The V end lost 0 bases, the J end lost 4 bases, and 11 bases lay between the germline ends. This CDR3 is CASSQDVVSADTQYF. As DNA, the CDR3 is TGCGCCAGCAGCCAAGACGTCGTCTCCGCAGATACGCAGTATTTT.

This clone has only one observation. Other DNA sequences of this sample code for an identical CDR3. The gene calls are TRBV7-2 and TRBJ2-5, with D possibly being TRBD2 (7 bases). This CDR3 is 15 amino acids long. Deletions cut 1 base from V and 5 bases from J, with 14 bases between. Germline-derived CDR1 and CDR2 are SGHTA and FQGNSA. The CDR3 bases are TGTGCCAGCAGCTTAGGCGGGGGCGCGGGGGAGACCCAGTACTTC. This sequence encodes CASSLGGGAGETQYF.

This CDR3 is CASSLIGQGTEAFF. The CDR3 DNA reads TGTGCCAGCAGCCTGATCGGGCAGGGCACTGAAGCTTTCTTT. This chain uses TRBV5-6 with TRBJ1-1, with a possible D match to TRBD1 (5 bases). Germline assignment: CDR1 SGHDT and CDR2 YYEEEE. V was trimmed by 4 bases and J by 4 bases, leaving 14 bases between them. CDR3 length: 14 amino acids.

The V call is TRBV3-1 (or the pseudogene TRBV3-2), the J call TRBJ2-2; perhaps TRBD2 as D (6 bases). CDR3 length equals 13 residues. The ends were cut back, 5 bases at V and 7 bases at J, with 11 bases in the middle. Germline V gene data show CDR1 as LGHDT and CDR2 as YNNKEL (reference sequence). The CDR3 here is CASSFTGVGELFF. The CDR3, as DNA: TGTGCCAGCAGCTTTACGGGGGTCGGGGAGCTGTTTTTT.

In this sample, this clone turned up once. The chain recombines TRBV7-2 with TRBJ1-4; D remains unclear. Germline CDR1 reads SGHTA; CDR2 reads FQGNSA. The CDR3 contains 14 residues. V lost 5 bases to trimming and J lost 3 bases, with 10 bases between them. DNA for the CDR3: TGTGCCAGCAGCCACAGTCCCCCTAATGAAAAACTGTTTTTT. It translates to CASSHSPPNEKLFF. Together with reference TRBV7-2 and TRBJ1-4, the CDR3 gives the full variable domain: GAGVSQSPSNKVTEKGKDVELRCDPISGHTALYWYRQSLGQGLEFLIYFQGNSAPDKSGLPSDRFSAERTGGSVSTLTIQRTQQEDSAVYLCASSHSPPNEKLFFGSGTQLSVL.

The chain links TRBV29-1 to TRBJ2-1, with TRBD1 matching over 8 bases. The germline CDR1 and CDR2 sequences are SQVTM and ANQGSEA. The J segment lost 10 bases and the V segment lost 6 bases, leaving 14 bases of the junction unmatched. This CDR3 is built from 14 residues. CDR3 amino acids: CSVTADRVSSEQFF. The CDR3 region has the DNA TGCAGCGTGACCGCGGACAGGGTCAGTTCGGAGCAGTTCTTC.

The DNA of the CDR3 is TGTGCCAGCAGTTACCCCCTGGGACAGGGAATTGGTGGCGAGCAGTACTTC. It specifies CASSYPLGQGIGGEQYF. The rearrangement joins TRBV7-9 to TRBJ2-7; TRBD1 aligns across 9 bases. Germline values: CDR1 SEHNR, CDR2 FQNEAQ (reference sequence). This CDR3 region has 17 residues. V was clipped by 6 bases and J by 6 bases; unmatched bases: 18.

The chain couples TRBV5-1 to TRBJ1-1; 8 nucleotides align to TRBD1. There are 13 residues in the CDR3. V trimming: 3 bases; J trimming: 3 bases; junction bases outside the gene matches: 1. Germline V gene lookup returns CDR1 SGHRS and CDR2 YFSETQ. The CDR3 loop is CASSSQGDTEAFF. CDR3 nucleotide sequence: TGCGCCAGCAGCTCACAGGGGGACACTGAAGCTTTCTTT.

The chain combines TRBV11-2 with TRBJ2-2; 8 positions match TRBD2. Germline assignment: CDR1 SGHAT and CDR2 FQNNGV. Trimming at V came to 2 bases and at J to 0 bases, leaving 2 bases not matched to a gene. This CDR3 comprises 16 residues. Here the CDR3 DNA reads TGTGCCAGCAGCTTAAACGGGGGGGCGAACACCGGGGAGCTGTTTTTT. Its protein product is CASSLNGGANTGELFF.

The V gene is TRBV14, the J gene TRBJ2-1, with a tentative D call TRBD1 (7 bases). The CDR3 consists of 16 residues. Germline values: CDR1 SGHDN, CDR2 FVKESK. V dropped 5 bases and J dropped 4 bases, with 18 bases sitting between them. CDR3 bases: TGTGCCAGCAGCGACGGACTCAGGGGGAGGTACAATGAGCAGTTCTTC. It encodes CASSDGLRGRYNEQFF.

The J gene is TRBJ2-2, the V gene TRBV5-1; 10 bases align to TRBD2. J gave up 2 bases and V 6 bases, and 7 bases lay outside the gene matches. The germline V gene has CDR1 SGHRS and CDR2 YFSETQ. The CDR3 length is 16 residues. CDR3: CASTPSGGLNTGELFF. Here the CDR3 DNA reads TGCGCCAGCACGCCTAGCGGGGGTCTCAACACCGGGGAGCTGTTTTTT. Full variable domain (outside the CDR3, taken from reference TRBV5-1 and TRBJ2-2): KAGVTQTPRYLIKTRGQQVTLSCSPISGHRSVSWYQQTPGQGLQFLFEYFSETQRNKGNFPGRFSGRQFSNSRSEMNVSTLELGDSALYLCASTPSGGLNTGELFFGEGSRLTVL.

CDR3 sequence reads: CASSLVASGGVEQFF. The CDR3 coding sequence is TGTGCCAGCAGCTTAGTGGCTAGCGGGGGGGTTGAGCAGTTCTTC. V usage is TRBV7-9 and J usage is TRBJ2-1; 12 bases are a match to TRBD2. The CDR3 is 15 residues long. The V gene end was trimmed by 1 base and the J gene end by 9 bases; junction bases not matched to a gene: 4. Per germline, CDR1 SEHNR and CDR2 FQNEAQ (reference sequence).

This chain uses TRBV7-9 with TRBJ1-1; 11 nucleotides match TRBD1. Germline CDR1 SEHNR, CDR2 FQNEAQ (reference sequence). This CDR3 region has 16 residues. With V trimmed by 3 bases and J by 1 base, 4 bases remained unmatched. The CDR3 here is CASSFGDRGRNTEAFF. CDR3 bases: TGTGCCAGCAGCTTCGGGGACAGGGGGAGGAACACTGAAGCTTTCTTT.

The chain uses TRBV5-5 and TRBJ1-1; weak D call: TRBD1 (6 bases). The CDR3 is made up of 14 amino acids. Trimming stripped 0 bases from V and 2 bases from J, with 8 bases between. The germline CDR1 and CDR2 sequences are SGHKS and YYEKEE (reference sequence). The CDR3 DNA reads as TGTGCCAGCAGCTTGGCGACAGGCAACACTGAAGCTTTCTTT. Translation: CASSLATGNTEAFF.

V gene TRBV11-2 combines with J gene TRBJ2-5; 12 nucleotides agree with TRBD1. CDR1 and CDR2 from the germline V gene are SGHAT and FQNNGV. The CDR3 is 15 amino acids. V was clipped by 1 base and J by 6 bases; unmatched bases: 3. The CDR3 is CASSLGGDRGQTQYF. The DNA of the CDR3 is TGTGCCAGCAGCTTAGGGGGGGACAGGGGGCAGACCCAGTACTTC.

This chain connects TRBV4-1 to TRBJ2-1; 8 bases match TRBD1. The V and J ends lost 3 bases and 3 bases, in that order; junction bases with no gene match: 10. There are 17 residues in the CDR3. CDR1 and CDR2 from the germline V gene are MGHRA and YSYEKL. The CDR3 DNA reads TGCGCCAGCAGCCAGGACGCGGACAGGGCATACTACAATGAGCAGTTCTTC. It encodes CASSQDADRAYYNEQFF.

This chain links TRBV6-5 with TRBJ2-3; possible D gene TRBD2, 6 bases. The germline V gene has CDR1 MNHEY and CDR2 SVGAGI. This CDR3 has 13 residues. V was clipped by 6 bases and J by 5 bases, with 12 bases between them. CDR3 in DNA: TGTGCCAGCAGCCTCCCCGGGGGAGATACGCAGTATTTT. Its translation is CASSLPGGDTQYF.